The 18 T cell receptor beta chains listed next were all sequenced from one sample in a study of CD8+ T cells in alopecia areata. Treatment specified: oral pan-JAK inhibitor, 5-10 mg twice daily. Investigators isolated RNA and reverse transcribed it into cDNA to act as the sequencing template. Assay used: immunoSEQ multiplex PCR; TCRdb lists only in-frame clones, some missing. The repertoire holds just over 150,000 clones, with under 70% as singletons. Sequenced here: CD4+ T cells sorted from blood, sampled at week 4, from a patient treated with tofacitinib. These receptors all stem from a human donor with alopecia areata.

The chain uses TRBV5-1 and TRBJ2-1; a weak D match, TRBD2 (5 bases). CDR3 size: 14 residues. CDR1 and CDR2 from the germline V gene are SGHRS and YFSETQ. V lost 0 bases and J 5 bases, leaving 9 bases between the germline ends. DNA of the CDR3: TGCGCCAGCAGCTTGGTCCCGGGGAACAATGAGCAGTTCTTC. This codes for CASSLVPGNNEQFF.

The chain is built from TRBV6-5 and TRBJ2-1; D is undetermined. Germline V lookup: CDR1 MNHEY, CDR2 SVGAGI. V was trimmed by 6 bases and J by 6 bases, leaving 12 bases between them. This CDR3 region has 13 residues. The CDR3 region is CASSLVWSNEQFF. The CDR3 nucleotides read TGTGCCAGCAGCTTAGTTTGGTCCAATGAGCAGTTCTTC.

This clone was counted between two and nine times. Other DNA sequences from this sample encode an identical CDR3 as well. The chain is built from TRBV9 and TRBJ2-2; D gene unclear. The CDR3 is 14 residues long. V gave up 2 bases and J gave up 1 base, with 6 bases separating them. Germline lookup yields CDR1 SGDLS and CDR2 YYNGEE. CDR3 sequence reads: CASSVRGNTGELFF. In DNA, the CDR3 is TGTGCCAGCAGCGTCCGAGGGAACACCGGGGAGCTGTTTTTT. The variable domain in full, with the rest retrieved from reference TRBV9 and TRBJ2-2, is DSGVTQTPKHLITATGQRVTLRCSPRSGDLSVYWYQQSLDQGLQFLIQYYNGEERAKGNILERFSAQQFPDLHSELNLSSLELGDSALYFCASSVRGNTGELFFGEGSRLTVL.

The chain carries TRBV29-1 and TRBJ2-1; maybe TRBD1 (6 bases). Per germline, CDR1 SQVTM and CDR2 ANQGSEA. V was clipped by 4 bases and J by 7 bases, with 11 bases between them. The CDR3 extends over 12 amino acids. The CDR3 DNA reads TGCAGCGTTGCGGACAGCAGAAATGAGCAGTTCTTC. Amino acids: CSVADSRNEQFF.

The V call is TRBV7-2, the J call TRBJ1-2, with D uncertain. The CDR3 consists of 12 residues. Germline V lookup: CDR1 SGHTA, CDR2 FQGNSA. V lost 2 bases and J lost 8, with 9 bases in between. CDR3 in DNA: TGTGCCAGCAGCTTACGGGCGAGCGGCTACACCTTC. Its protein product is CASSLRASGYTF. Together with reference TRBV7-2 and TRBJ1-2, the CDR3 gives the full variable domain: GAGVSQSPSNKVTEKGKDVELRCDPISGHTALYWYRQSLGQGLEFLIYFQGNSAPDKSGLPSDRFSAERTGGSVSTLTIQRTQQEDSAVYLCASSLRASGYTFGSGTRLTVV.

The CDR3: CAWSVFRGRGTEAFF. The CDR3 DNA reads TGTGCCTGGAGTGTGTTCAGGGGAAGGGGGACTGAAGCTTTCTTT. The chain employs TRBV30 and TRBJ1-1, with a weak D call TRBD1 (6 bases). The germline V gene has CDR1 GTSNPN and CDR2 SVGIG (reference sequence). The CDR3 is made up of 15 amino acids. Trimming cost V 0 bases and J 5 bases, with 16 bases left between them.

This rearrangement joins TRBV27 to TRBJ2-2; D perhaps matches TRBD2 (5 bases). The CDR3 is 14 residues long. CDR1 and CDR2 from the germline V gene are MNHEY and SMNVEV (reference sequence). Trimming left V 3 bases short and J 7 bases short, with 12 bases between. In DNA form, the CDR3 reads TGTGCCAGCAGTTTCCCTAGCTTAGGCGGGGAGCTGTTTTTT. Its protein product is CASSFPSLGGELFF.

Notes on this clone: Other DNA sequences of this sample code for an identical CDR3. The chain links TRBV20-1 to TRBJ2-5; D could derive from TRBD1 or TRBD2 (5 bases each). The length of the CDR3 is 11 residues. Germline assignment: CDR1 DFQATT and CDR2 SNEGSKA (reference sequence). Trimming removed 6 bases at V and 5 bases at J, with 10 bases between. The CDR3, as DNA: TGCAGTGCAGGGACCGGTGAGACCCAGTACTTC. This translates into CSAGTGETQYF.

This clone was seen more than once but under ten times. This sample includes further DNA sequences coding for the same CDR3. The chain has TRBV29-1 and TRBJ2-5; D gene uncertain. Germline V CDR1 and CDR2: SQVTM, ANQGSEA. The germline V and J ends were trimmed by 4 bases and 5 bases, with 8 bases remaining between them. The CDR3 loop spans 11 amino acids. The CDR3 DNA sequence: TGCAGCGTTGTTCGTGGTGAGACCCAGTACTTC. It specifies CSVVRGETQYF.

This clone was seen more than once but under ten times. The rearrangement uses TRBV5-1 and TRBJ2-5; TRBD1 agrees at 10 bases. CDR1 and CDR2 (germline): SGHRS, YFSETQ. V was clipped by 4 bases and J by 2 bases; unmatched bases: 11. CDR3 length: 17 residues. Here the CDR3 reads CASSRTGGTVTQETQYF. The CDR3 nucleotides read TGCGCCAGCAGCCGGACAGGGGGGACCGTCACTCAAGAGACCCAGTACTTC. The variable domain in full, completed from reference TRBV5-1 and TRBJ2-5, reads KAGVTQTPRYLIKTRGQQVTLSCSPISGHRSVSWYQQTPGQGLQFLFEYFSETQRNKGNFPGRFSGRQFSNSRSEMNVSTLELGDSALYLCASSRTGGTVTQETQYFGPGTRLLVL.

About this clone: At one end the junction does not follow the germline gene, possibly because of a read error. The CDR3 DNA sequence: TGCGCCAGCAGCCAATCCAGGGCGGCAGGGAAAATTAGGTTGCAGCCCCAGCATTTT. This sequence encodes CASSQSRAAGKIRLQPQHF. The chain employs TRBV23-1 and TRBJ1-5; tentatively, D is TRBD1 (5 bases). TRBV23-1 is labeled an ORF, and its function is uncertain. The CDR3 spans 19 residues.

Concerning this clone: In the same sample, other DNA sequences code for this CDR3. The chain carries TRBV5-1 and TRBJ1-6; D is unresolved. Germline V gives CDR1 SGHRS, CDR2 YFSETQ. V was pared by 0 bases and J by 0 bases, with 4 bases between. CDR3 length equals 15 residues. In DNA, the CDR3 is TGCGCCAGCAGCTTGGATTCCTCCTATAATTCACCCCTCCACTTT. This translates into CASSLDSSYNSPLHF.

The CDR3 region has the DNA TGTGCCAGCAGGAGGACTAGTCAAGAGACCCAGTACTTC. This codes for CASRRTSQETQYF. V and J are TRBV6-5 and TRBJ2-5; 7 bases map to TRBD2. The CDR3 is 13 amino acids. Per germline, CDR1 MNHEY and CDR2 SVGAGI. Trimming took 6 bases from V and 2 from J; bases not matched to a gene: 3.

The chain recombines TRBV29-1 with TRBJ1-6; maybe TRBD1 (5 bases). The CDR3 spans 13 residues. Trimming removed 3 bases at V and 6 bases at J, with 9 bases between. Per germline, CDR1 SQVTM and CDR2 ANQGSEA. CDR3 in DNA: TGCAGCGTTGAGAGGACACCTAATTCACCCCTCCACTTT. Translated: CSVERTPNSPLHF.

The gene calls are TRBV29-1 and TRBJ2-5; D is uncertain. With 3 bases removed from V and 4 bases from J, the gap between germline ends came to 9 bases. The CDR3 runs 12 residues. Germline assignment: CDR1 SQVTM and CDR2 ANQGSEA. The CDR3 protein is CSVENSLETQYF. As DNA, the CDR3 is TGCAGCGTTGAGAATAGTCTAGAGACCCAGTACTTC.

This chain links TRBV7-2 with TRBJ2-7; D not certain. Trimming cost V 2 bases and J 3 bases, with 8 bases left between them. Germline V gene sequence: CDR1 SGHTA, CDR2 FQGNSA. The CDR3 sequence is 13 residues long. CDR3 sequence: CASSLTDRYEQYF. The CDR3 nucleotides are TGTGCCAGCAGCTTAACTGACCGCTACGAGCAGTACTTC. Using reference TRBV7-2 and TRBJ2-7 for the parts outside the CDR3, the full variable domain is GAGVSQSPSNKVTEKGKDVELRCDPISGHTALYWYRQSLGQGLEFLIYFQGNSAPDKSGLPSDRFSAERTGGSVSTLTIQRTQQEDSAVYLCASSLTDRYEQYFGPGTRLTVT.

This clone was counted a few times. This sequence joins TRBV30 and TRBJ2-7; no firm D call. The CDR3 has 12 residues. The V and J ends lost 3 bases and 0 bases respectively, with 6 bases between them. Germline V gene lookup returns CDR1 GTSNPN and CDR2 SVGIG (reference sequence). As DNA, the CDR3 is TGTGCCTGGAGGGCGGCCTCCTACGAGCAGTACTTC. This translates into CAWRAASYEQYF.

The V gene is TRBV9, the J gene TRBJ2-5, with 10 bases aligning to TRBD2. The junction had 2 bases not matched to a gene; V was cut back by 1 base and J by 5 bases. CDR3 size: 14 residues. Germline CDR1 is SGDLS and CDR2 is YYNGEE. CDR3 DNA: TGTGCCAGCAGCGTACAGACTAGCGGGGAGACCCAGTACTTC. This encodes CASSVQTSGETQYF.